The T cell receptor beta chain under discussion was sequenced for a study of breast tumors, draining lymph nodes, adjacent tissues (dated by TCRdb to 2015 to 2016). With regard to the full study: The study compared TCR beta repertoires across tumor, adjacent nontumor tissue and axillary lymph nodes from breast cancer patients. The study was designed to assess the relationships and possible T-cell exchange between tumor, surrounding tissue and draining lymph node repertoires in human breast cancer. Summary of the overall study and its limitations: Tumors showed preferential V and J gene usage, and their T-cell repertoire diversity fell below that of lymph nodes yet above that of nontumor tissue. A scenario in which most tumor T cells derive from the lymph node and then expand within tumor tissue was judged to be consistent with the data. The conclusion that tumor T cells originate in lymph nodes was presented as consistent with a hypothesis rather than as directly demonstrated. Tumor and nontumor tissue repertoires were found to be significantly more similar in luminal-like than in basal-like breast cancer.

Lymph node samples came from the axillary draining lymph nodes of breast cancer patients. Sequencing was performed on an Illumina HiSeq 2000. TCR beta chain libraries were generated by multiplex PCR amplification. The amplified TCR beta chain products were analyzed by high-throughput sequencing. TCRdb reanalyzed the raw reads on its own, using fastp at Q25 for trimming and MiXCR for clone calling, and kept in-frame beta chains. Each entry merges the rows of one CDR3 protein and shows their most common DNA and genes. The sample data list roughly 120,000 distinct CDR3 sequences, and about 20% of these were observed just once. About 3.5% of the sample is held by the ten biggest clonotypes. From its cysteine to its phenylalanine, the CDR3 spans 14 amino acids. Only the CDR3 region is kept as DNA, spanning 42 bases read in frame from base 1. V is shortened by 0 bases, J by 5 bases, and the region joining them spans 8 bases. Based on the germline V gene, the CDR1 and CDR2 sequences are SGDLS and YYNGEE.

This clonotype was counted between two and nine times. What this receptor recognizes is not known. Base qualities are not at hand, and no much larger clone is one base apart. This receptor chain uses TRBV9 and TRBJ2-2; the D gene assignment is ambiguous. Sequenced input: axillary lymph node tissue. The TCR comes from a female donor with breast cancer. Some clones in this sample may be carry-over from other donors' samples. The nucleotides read TGTGCCAGCAGCGTAGAGGCGATAACCGGGGAGCTGTTTTTT. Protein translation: CASSVEAITGELFF.